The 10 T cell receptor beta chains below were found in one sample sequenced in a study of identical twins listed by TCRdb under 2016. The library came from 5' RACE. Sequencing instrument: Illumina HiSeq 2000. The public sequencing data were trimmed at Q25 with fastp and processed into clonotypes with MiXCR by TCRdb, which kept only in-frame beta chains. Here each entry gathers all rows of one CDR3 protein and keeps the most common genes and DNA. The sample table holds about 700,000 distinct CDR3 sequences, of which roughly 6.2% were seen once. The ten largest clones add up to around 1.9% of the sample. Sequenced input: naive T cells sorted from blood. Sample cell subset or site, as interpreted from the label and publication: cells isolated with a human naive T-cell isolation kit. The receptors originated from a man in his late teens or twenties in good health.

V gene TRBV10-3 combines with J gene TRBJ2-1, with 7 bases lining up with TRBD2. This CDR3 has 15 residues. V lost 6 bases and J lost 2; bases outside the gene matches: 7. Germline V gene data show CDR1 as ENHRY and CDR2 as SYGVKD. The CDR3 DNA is TGTGCCATCAGATCCCTAGCGGCCCCCTACAATGAGCAGTTCTTC. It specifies CAIRSLAAPYNEQFF.

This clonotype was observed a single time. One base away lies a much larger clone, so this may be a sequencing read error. Here the CDR3 reads CASSPERHSNERFF. CDR3 nucleotides: TGTGCCAGCAGCCCGGAGAGACATAGCAATGAGCGGTTCTTC. The J gene is TRBJ2-1, the V gene TRBV5-5, with D unclear. This CDR3 region has 14 residues. CDR1 and CDR2 (germline): SGHKS, YYEKEE (reference sequence).

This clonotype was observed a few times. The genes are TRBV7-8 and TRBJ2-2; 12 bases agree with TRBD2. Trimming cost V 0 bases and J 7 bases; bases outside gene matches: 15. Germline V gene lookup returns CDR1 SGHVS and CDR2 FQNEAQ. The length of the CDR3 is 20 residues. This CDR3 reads CASSLARLAGVWVDYGELFF. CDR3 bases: TGTGCCAGCAGCTTAGCCCGACTAGCGGGAGTATGGGTAGATTACGGGGAGCTGTTTTTT.

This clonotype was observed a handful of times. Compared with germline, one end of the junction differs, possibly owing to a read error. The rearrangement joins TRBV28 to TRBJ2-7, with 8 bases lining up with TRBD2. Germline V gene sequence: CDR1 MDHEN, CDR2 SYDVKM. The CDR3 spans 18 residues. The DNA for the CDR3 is TGTGCCACCAGTCCCTACGGGAATTCCGGGACTAGTCTCTACGAGCAGTACTTC. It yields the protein CATSPYGNSGTSLYEQYF. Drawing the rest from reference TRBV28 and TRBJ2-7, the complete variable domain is DVKVTQSSRYLVKRTGEKVFLECVQDMDHENMFWYRQDPGLGLRLIYFSYDVKMKEKGDIPEGYSVSREKKERFSLILESASTNQTSMYLCATSPYGNSGTSLYEQYFGPGTRLTVT.

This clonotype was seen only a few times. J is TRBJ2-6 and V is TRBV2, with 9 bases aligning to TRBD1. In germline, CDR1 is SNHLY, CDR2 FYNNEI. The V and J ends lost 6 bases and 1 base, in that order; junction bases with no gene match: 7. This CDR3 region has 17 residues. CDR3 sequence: CASRVGQGNSGANVLTF. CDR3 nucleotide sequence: TGTGCCAGCAGGGTGGGACAGGGTAATTCTGGGGCCAACGTCCTGACTTTC. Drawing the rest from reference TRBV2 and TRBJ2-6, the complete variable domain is EPEVTQTPSHQVTQMGQEVILRCVPISNHLYFYWYRQILGQKVEFLVSFYNNEISEKSEIFDDQFSVERPDGSNFTLKIRSTKLEDSAMYFCASRVGQGNSGANVLTFGAGSRLTVL.

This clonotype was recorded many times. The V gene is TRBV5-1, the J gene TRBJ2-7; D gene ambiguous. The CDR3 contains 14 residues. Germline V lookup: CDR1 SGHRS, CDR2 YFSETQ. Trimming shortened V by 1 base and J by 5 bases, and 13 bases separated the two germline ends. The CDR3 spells CASSLKGAADEQYV. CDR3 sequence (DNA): TGCGCCAGCAGCTTGAAAGGCGCAGCTGACGAGCAGTACGTC.

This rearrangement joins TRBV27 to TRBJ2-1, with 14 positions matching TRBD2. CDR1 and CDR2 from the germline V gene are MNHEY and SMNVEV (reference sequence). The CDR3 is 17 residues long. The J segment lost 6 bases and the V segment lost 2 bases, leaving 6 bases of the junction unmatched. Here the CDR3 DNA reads TGTGCCAGCAGTTTAGGGACTAGCGGGAGTTTAGGCAATGAGCAGTTCTTC. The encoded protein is CASSLGTSGSLGNEQFF.

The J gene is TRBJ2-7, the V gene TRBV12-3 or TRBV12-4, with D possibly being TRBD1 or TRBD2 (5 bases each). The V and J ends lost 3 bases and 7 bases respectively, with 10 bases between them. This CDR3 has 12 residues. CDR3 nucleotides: TGTGCCAGCAGTTTCGGGACCCCAGAGCAGTACTTC. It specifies CASSFGTPEQYF.

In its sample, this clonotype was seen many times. Here the CDR3 reads CATRDSKSNQPQHF. The CDR3 DNA reads TGTGCCACCCGGGACAGCAAGAGCAATCAGCCCCAGCATTTT. The chain is built from TRBV10-3 and TRBJ1-5; 7 bases match TRBD1. The CDR3 consists of 14 residues. With V trimmed by 10 bases and J by 1 base, 7 bases remained unmatched. The germline CDR1 and CDR2 sequences are ENHRY and SYGVKD.

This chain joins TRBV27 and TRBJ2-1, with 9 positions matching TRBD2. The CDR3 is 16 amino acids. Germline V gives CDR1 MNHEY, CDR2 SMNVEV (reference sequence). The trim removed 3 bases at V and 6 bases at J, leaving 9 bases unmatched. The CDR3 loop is CASSLIAGASANEQFF. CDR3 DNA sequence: TGTGCCAGCAGTTTGATAGCGGGAGCCAGTGCCAATGAGCAGTTCTTC.